This T cell receptor beta chain comes out of a study of T cell changes during pregnancy in multiple sclerosis. Some clones are missing from TCRdb's copy, which holds only in-frame ones; the method was immunoSEQ multiplex PCR. The table shows under 55,000 clones, with roughly 93% occurring only once. Germline CDR1 SGHTA, CDR2 FQGNSA. V lost 7 bases and J lost 0, with 11 bases in between. This CDR3 is built from 14 residues. The sequence derives from a female donor with multiple sclerosis, enrolled in a pregnancy study. Input material: PBMCs (not recorded whether the cells were cultured). The chain employs TRBV7-2 and TRBJ2-3, with D tentatively TRBD2 (5 bases). The CDR3 reads CASKVALSTDTQYF. The CDR3 DNA reads as TGTGCCAGCAAAGTAGCGCTTAGCACAGATACGCAGTATTTT.